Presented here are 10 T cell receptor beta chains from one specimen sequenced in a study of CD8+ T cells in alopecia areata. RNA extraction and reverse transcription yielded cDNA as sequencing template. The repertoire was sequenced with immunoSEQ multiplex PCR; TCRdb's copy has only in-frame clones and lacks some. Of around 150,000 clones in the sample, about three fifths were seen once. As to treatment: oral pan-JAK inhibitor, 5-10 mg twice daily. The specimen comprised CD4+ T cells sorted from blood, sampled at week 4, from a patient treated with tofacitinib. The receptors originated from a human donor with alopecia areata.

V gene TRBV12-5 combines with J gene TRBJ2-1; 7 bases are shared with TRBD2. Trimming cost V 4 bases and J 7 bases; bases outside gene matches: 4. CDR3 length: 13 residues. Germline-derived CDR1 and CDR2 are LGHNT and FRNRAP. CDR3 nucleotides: TGTGCTAGTGGTTCCCCCGGGGGGAATGAGCAGTTCTTC. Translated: CASGSPGGNEQFF.

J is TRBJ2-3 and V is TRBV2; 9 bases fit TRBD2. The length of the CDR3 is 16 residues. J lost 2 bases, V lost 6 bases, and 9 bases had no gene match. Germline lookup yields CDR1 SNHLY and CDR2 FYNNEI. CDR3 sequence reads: CASSPGRGGHTDTQYF. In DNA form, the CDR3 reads TGTGCCAGCAGCCCAGGGCGGGGGGGCCACACAGATACGCAGTATTTT. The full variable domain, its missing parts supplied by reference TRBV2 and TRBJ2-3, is EPEVTQTPSHQVTQMGQEVILRCVPISNHLYFYWYRQILGQKVEFLVSFYNNEISEKSEIFDDQFSVERPDGSNFTLKIRSTKLEDSAMYFCASSPGRGGHTDTQYFGPGTRLTVL.

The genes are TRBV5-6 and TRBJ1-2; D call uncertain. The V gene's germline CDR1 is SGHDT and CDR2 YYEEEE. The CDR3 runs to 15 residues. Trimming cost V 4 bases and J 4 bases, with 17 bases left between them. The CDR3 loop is CASSPVKMRGYGYTF. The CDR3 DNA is TGTGCCAGCAGCCCGGTAAAGATGCGGGGCTATGGCTACACCTTC. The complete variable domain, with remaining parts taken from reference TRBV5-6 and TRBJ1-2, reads DAGVTQSPTHLIKTRGQQVTLRCSPKSGHDTVSWYQQALGQGPQFIFQYYEEEERQRGNFPDRFSGHQFPNYSSELNVNALLLGDSALYLCASSPVKMRGYGYTFGSGTRLTVV.

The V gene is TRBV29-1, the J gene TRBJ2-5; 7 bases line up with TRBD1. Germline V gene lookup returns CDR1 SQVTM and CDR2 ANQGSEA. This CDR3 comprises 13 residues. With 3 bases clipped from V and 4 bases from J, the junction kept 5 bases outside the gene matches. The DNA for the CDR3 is TGCAGCGTTGACAAGGGGGCGCGAGAGACCCAGTACTTC. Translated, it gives CSVDKGARETQYF.

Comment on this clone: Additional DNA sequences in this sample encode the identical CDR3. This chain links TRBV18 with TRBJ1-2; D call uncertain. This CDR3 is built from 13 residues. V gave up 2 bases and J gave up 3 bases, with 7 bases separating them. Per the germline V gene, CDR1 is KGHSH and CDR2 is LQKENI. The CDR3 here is CASSPKADYGYTF. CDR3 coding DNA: TGTGCCAGCTCACCAAAAGCTGACTATGGCTACACCTTC.

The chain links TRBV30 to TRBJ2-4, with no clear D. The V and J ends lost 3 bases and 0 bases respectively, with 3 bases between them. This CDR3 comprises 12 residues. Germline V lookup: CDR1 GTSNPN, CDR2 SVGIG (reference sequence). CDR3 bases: TGTGCCTGGAGGCTAGCCAAAAACATTCAGTACTTC. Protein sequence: CAWRLAKNIQYF.

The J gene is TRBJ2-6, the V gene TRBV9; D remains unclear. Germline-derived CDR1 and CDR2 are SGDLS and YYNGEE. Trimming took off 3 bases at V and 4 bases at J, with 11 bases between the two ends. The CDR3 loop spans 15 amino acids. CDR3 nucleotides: TGTGCCAGCAGCGCCCTCCATTCCGGGGCCAACGTCCTGACTTTC. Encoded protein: CASSALHSGANVLTF. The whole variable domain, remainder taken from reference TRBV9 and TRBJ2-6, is DSGVTQTPKHLITATGQRVTLRCSPRSGDLSVYWYQQSLDQGLQFLIQYYNGEERAKGNILERFSAQQFPDLHSELNLSSLELGDSALYFCASSALHSGANVLTFGAGSRLTVL.

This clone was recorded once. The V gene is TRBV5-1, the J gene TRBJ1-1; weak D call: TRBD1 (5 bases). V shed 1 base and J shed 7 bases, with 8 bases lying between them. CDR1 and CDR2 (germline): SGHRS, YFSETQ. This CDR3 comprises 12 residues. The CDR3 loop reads CASSLPGGEAFF. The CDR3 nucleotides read TGCGCCAGCAGCTTGCCCGGGGGTGAAGCTTTCTTT.

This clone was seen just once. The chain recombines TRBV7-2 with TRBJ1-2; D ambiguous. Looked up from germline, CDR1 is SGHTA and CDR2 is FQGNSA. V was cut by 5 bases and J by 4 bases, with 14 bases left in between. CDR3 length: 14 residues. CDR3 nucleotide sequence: TGTGCCAGCAGCCCGAGCCCCGCGGTCTATGGCTACACCTTC. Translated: CASSPSPAVYGYTF.

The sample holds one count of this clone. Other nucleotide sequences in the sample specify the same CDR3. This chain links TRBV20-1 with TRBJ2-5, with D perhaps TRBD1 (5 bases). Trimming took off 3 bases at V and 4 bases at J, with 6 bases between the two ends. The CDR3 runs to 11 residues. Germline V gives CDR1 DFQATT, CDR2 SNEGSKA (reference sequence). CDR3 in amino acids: CSASQGETQYF. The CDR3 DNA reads TGCAGTGCTAGCCAGGGAGAGACCCAGTACTTC.